This T cell receptor beta chain was observed in a study of T cell repertoires in cytomegalovirus infection. Study as a whole: A matching HLA type, together with CMV infection, was signaled by public TCR beta signatures.

With V trimmed by 5 bases and J by 2 bases, 5 bases remained unmatched. The V gene's germline CDR1 is MNHNS and CDR2 SASEGT. The CDR3 loop spans 15 amino acids. TCRdb re-called the reads through MiXCR, storing one row per CDR3 protein. The sample records 700,000 to 950,000 distinct CDR3 sequences, approximately 32% being singletons. Points on this clonotype: No antigen is known for it.

The specimen comprised cultured CD8+ T cells from PBMCs, sampled from culture after CMV antigen stimulation. V gene TRBV6-1 combines with J gene TRBJ2-1; TRBD2 matches 8 bases. The sequence was collected from a human donor in good health (CMV status not recorded). Some clones in this sample may be carry-over from other donors' samples. CDR3 amino acids: CASSKVAGPYNEQFF. DNA of the CDR3: TGTGCCAGCAGTAAGGTAGCGGGGCCCTACAATGAGCAGTTCTTC.